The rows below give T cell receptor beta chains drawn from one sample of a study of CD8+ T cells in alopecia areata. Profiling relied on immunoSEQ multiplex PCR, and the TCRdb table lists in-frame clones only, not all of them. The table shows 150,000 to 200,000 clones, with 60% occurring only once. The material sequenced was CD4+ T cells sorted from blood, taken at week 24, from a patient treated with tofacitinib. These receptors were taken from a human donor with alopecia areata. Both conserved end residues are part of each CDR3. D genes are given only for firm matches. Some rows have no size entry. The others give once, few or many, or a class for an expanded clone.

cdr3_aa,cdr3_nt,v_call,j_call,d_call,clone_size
CASSGQTPGPGEKLFF,TGTGCCAGCAGTGGGCAAACCCCAGGGCCGGGTGAAAAACTGTTTTTT,TRBV25-1,TRBJ1-4,NA,NA
CASSLLENSPLHF,TGCGCCAGCAGCTTGCTCGAGAATTCACCCCTCCACTTT,TRBV5-1,TRBJ1-6,NA,NA
CASSPPAGGINTEAFF,TGTGCCAGCTCACCACCCGCCGGGGGTATTAACACTGAAGCTTTCTTT,TRBV18,TRBJ1-1,NA,few
CASIPGTGNTEAFF,TGCGCCAGCATACCCGGGACAGGGAACACTGAAGCTTTCTTT,TRBV5-1,TRBJ1-1,TRBD1,NA
CSVESGGRAKNIQYF,TGCAGCGTTGAATCAGGTGGGAGAGCCAAAAACATTCAGTACTTC,TRBV29-1,TRBJ2-4,NA,NA
CSARSSGNTIYF,TGCAGCGCACGGAGCTCTGGAAACACCATATATTTT,TRBV29-1,TRBJ1-3,NA,NA
CAWSAGGANTGELFF,TGTGCCTGGAGTGCCGGGGGAGCGAACACCGGGGAGCTGTTTTTT,TRBV30,TRBJ2-2,NA,NA
CASSEFNRGVRETQYF,TGCGCCAGCAGTGAGTTCAACAGGGGTGTACGGGAGACCCAGTACTTC,TRBV10-2,TRBJ2-5,TRBD1,once
CASRTQGAATEAFF,TGTGCCAGTAGGACACAGGGGGCAGCGACTGAAGCTTTCTTT,TRBV19,TRBJ1-1,TRBD1,NA
CSAVAAAEQFF,TGCAGCGCTGTTGCGGCTGCCGAGCAGTTCTTC,TRBV29-1,TRBJ2-1,NA,NA
CATSRGSGTVYEQYF,TGTGCCACCAGCAGAGGGTCGGGGACAGTCTACGAGCAGTACTTC,TRBV15,TRBJ2-7,TRBD1,NA
CASSFRTGMNQPQHF,TGTGCCAGCAGTTTCCGCACAGGGATGAATCAGCCCCAGCATTTT,TRBV27,TRBJ1-5,NA,once
CASSLGEVNTEAFF,TGTGCCAGCAGCTTGGGGGAGGTGAACACTGAAGCTTTCTTT,TRBV7-9,TRBJ1-1,NA,few
CASRERPTGELFF,TGTGCCAGCCGGGAACGGCCCACCGGGGAGCTGTTTTTT,TRBV6-6,TRBJ2-2,NA,NA
CASSLDRVGEKLFF,TGTGCCAGCAGCCTCGACAGGGTGGGCGAAAAACTGTTTTTT,TRBV7-8,TRBJ1-4,TRBD1,NA
CASSHRDSDTQYF,TGCGCCAGCAGTCACAGGGACTCAGATACGCAGTATTTT,TRBV4-3,TRBJ2-3,NA,few
CSASGVREQFF,TGCAGTGCTAGCGGGGTACGTGAGCAGTTCTTC,TRBV20-1,TRBJ2-1,NA,few